This TCR beta chain derives from a study of blood T cell repertoires in COVID-19. The ends lost 6 bases at V and 3 bases at J; junction bases unmatched: 7. The germline CDR1 and CDR2 sequences are MGHDK and SYGVNS. The CDR3 loop spans 14 amino acids. Method: immunoSEQ multiplex PCR; TCRdb's copy keeps in-frame clones and lacks some. Here the sample spans around 140,000 clones, 80% to 90% being singletons. The TCR sequence derives from a man aged 18 to 35 with COVID-19, enrolled during active disease. The V and J genes are TRBV25-1 and TRBJ2-7, with 8 bases aligning to TRBD1. What was sequenced was peripheral blood. CDR3 sequence: CASRMTGDGYEQYF. The CDR3, as DNA: TGTGCCAGCAGAATGACAGGGGATGGCTACGAGCAGTACTTC.